The 3 T cell receptor beta chains below come from one sample, sequenced in a study of human CD8 memory T cell subsets. TCR beta was sequenced from UMI-tagged 5' RACE libraries. TCRdb re-called the 5' RACE reads and gives one entry per CDR3 protein, without DNA. This sample contains about 12,000 distinct CDR3 sequences. Sequencing was performed on CD8+ T cells from PBMCs. Receptor source: a human donor in good health.

The chain combines TRBV5-1 with TRBJ2-3; the TCRdb D gene call, TRBD1, has no DNA to confirm it. CDR1 and CDR2 (germline): SGHRS, YFSETQ. CDR3 length: 14 residues. The CDR3: CASRDRAGADTQYF. Supplemented by reference TRBV5-1 and TRBJ2-3, the full variable domain reads KAGVTQTPRYLIKTRGQQVTLSCSPISGHRSVSWYQQTPGQGLQFLFEYFSETQRNKGNFPGRFSGRQFSNSRSEMNVSTLELGDSALYLCASRDRAGADTQYFGPGTRLTVL.

The chain combines TRBV27 with TRBJ2-4; TCRdb's assignment of TRBD1 cannot be checked, as there is no DNA. There are 13 residues in the CDR3. Germline V CDR1 and CDR2: MNHEY, SMNVEV (reference sequence). CDR3 loop: CASSDRGLGIQYF.

The gene calls are TRBV29-1 and TRBJ2-1; TCRdb proposes TRBD1, but this gene call is untestable without DNA. The CDR3 is made up of 14 amino acids. Germline V gene lookup returns CDR1 SQVTM and CDR2 ANQGSEA. The CDR3 region is CSVDWEFPLYEQFF.